Described below is a single TCR beta chain sequence and its context. Antigen: not known. Both TCR beta VDJ combination and CDR3 sequence profiling were carried out. Genomic DNA was the template for this profiling. TCRdb fed the reads into MiXCR, producing one record per CDR3 protein. This table holds 100,000 to 120,000 distinct CDR3 sequences, 40% to 60% found once. The data originate from a study of CD8+CD57+ T cells in acquired aplastic anemia. The study's findings and limits: Sharing between patients and controls was observed for twenty-nine CD8+ CDR3 sequences.

The CDR3 length is 15 residues. Trimming took off 0 bases at V and 7 bases at J, with 10 bases between the two ends. Per the germline V gene, CDR1 is LNHNV and CDR2 is YYDKDF (reference sequence). The origin of this receptor is a human donor in good health, serving as a control. Sequenced: sorted CD4+, CD8+, or CD8+CD57+ T cells (not recorded which) from PBMCs. The chain joins TRBV15 to TRBJ1-6, with no clear D. The CDR3 DNA follows: TGTGCCACCAGCAGAGATCCCAAGTGGAATTCACCCCTCCACTTT. Amino acid sequence: CATSRDPKWNSPLHF.